This TCR beta chain originates from a study of T cells in localized non-small cell lung cancer. The CDR3 extends over 14 amino acids. V gave up 6 bases and J gave up 0 bases, with 9 bases separating them. Germline values: CDR1 MNHGY, CDR2 SAAAGT. This clone was found a few times. Its antigen is undetermined. Whole-study results and caveats: Among the tissues sampled, uninvolved adjacent lung had the highest T cell clonality, above tumor. A denser population of T cells in blood accompanied longer overall survival. A median of around 60 of the top 100 tumor clones appeared in adjacent lung, which was paired and uninvolved.

Libraries were prepared by immunoSEQ multiplex PCR; TCRdb keeps only in-frame clonotypes and omits some of them. The top ten clones hold less than 9.5% of a sample with about 2,200 clones, roughly 25% of them seen once. V is TRBV6-8 and J is TRBJ2-1; D is uncertain. The receptor was derived from a woman aged 40 to 75 with stage III squamous cell lung carcinoma. This material consisted of lung tumor tissue, taken before any cancer treatment. This CDR3 is CASRDTFSYNEQFF. DNA of the CDR3: TGTGCCAGCAGAGACACGTTCTCCTACAATGAGCAGTTCTTC.